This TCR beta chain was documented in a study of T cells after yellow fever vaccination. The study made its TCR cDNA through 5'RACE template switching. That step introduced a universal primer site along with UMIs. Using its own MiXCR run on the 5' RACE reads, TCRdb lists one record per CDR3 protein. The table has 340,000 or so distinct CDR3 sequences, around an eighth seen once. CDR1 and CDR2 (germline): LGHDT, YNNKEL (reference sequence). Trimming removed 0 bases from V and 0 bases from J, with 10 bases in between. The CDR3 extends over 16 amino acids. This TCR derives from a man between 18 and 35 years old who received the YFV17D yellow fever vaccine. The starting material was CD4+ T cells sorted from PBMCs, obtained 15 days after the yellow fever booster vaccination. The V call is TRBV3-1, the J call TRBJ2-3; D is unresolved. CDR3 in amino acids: CASSQDPPASTDTQYF. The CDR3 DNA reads TGTGCCAGCAGCCAAGATCCGCCCGCGAGCACAGATACGCAGTATTTT.